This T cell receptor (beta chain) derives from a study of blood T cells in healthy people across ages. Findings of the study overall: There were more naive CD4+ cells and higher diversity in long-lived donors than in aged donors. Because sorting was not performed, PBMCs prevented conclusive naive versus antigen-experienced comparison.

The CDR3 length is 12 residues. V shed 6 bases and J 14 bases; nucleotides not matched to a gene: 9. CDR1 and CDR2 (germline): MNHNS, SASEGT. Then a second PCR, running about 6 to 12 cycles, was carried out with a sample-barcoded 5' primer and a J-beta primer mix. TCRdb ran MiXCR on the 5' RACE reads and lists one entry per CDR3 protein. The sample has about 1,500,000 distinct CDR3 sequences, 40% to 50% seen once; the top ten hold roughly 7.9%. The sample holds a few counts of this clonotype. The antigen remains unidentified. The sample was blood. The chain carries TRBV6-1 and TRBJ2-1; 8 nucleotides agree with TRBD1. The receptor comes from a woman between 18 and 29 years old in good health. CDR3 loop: CASSVDRGREFF. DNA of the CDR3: TGTGCCAGCAGCGTAGACAGGGGTCGCGAGTTCTTC.